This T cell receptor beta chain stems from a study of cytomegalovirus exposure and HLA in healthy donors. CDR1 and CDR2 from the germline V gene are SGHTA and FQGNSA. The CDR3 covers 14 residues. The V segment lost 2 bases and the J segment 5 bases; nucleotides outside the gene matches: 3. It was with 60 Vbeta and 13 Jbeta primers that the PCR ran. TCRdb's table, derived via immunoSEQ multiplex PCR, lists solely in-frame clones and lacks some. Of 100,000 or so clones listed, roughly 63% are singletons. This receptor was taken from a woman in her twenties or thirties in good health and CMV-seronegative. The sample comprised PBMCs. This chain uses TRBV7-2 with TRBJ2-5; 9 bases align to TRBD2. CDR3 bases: TGTGCCAGCAGCTTAAGGCTAGCGGGGGAGACCCAGTACTTC. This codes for CASSLRLAGETQYF.